This T cell receptor (beta chain) was sequenced for a study of blood T cells in healthy people across ages. Using a J-beta primer mix together with a sample-barcoded 5' primer, a second PCR was run for roughly 6 to 12 cycles. MiXCR, run by TCRdb on the 5' RACE reads, gives a single entry per CDR3 protein. The sample contains over 1,500,000 distinct CDR3 sequences, roughly two fifths of which appear only once. This clonotype was observed a few times. This CDR3 spans 14 amino acids. CDR1 ENHRY and CDR2 SYGVKD come from the germline V gene. V was trimmed by 3 bases and J by 6 bases, leaving 9 bases between them. Isolation of PBMCs gave at least 6 million cells per sample.

The rearrangement joins TRBV10-3 to TRBJ1-6, with D possibly being TRBD1 (5 bases). The TCR was taken from a human donor in good health. Sequenced material: blood. CDR3 amino acids: CAISDGTGNSPLHF. The DNA of the CDR3 is TGTGCCATCAGTGACGGGACGGGTAATTCACCCCTCCACTTT.